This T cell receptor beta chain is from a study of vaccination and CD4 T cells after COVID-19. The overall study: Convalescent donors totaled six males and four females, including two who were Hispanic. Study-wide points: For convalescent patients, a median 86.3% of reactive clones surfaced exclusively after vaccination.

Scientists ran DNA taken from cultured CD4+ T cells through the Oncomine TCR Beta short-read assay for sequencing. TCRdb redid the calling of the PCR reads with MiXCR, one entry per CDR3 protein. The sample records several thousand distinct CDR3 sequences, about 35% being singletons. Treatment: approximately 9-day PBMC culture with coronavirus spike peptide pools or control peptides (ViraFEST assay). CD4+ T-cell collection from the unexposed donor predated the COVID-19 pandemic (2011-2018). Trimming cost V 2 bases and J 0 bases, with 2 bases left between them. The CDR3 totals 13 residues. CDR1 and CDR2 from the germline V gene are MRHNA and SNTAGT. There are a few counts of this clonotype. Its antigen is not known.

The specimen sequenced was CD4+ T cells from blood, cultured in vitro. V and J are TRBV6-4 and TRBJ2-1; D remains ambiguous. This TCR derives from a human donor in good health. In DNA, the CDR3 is TGTGCCAGCAGTGACAGCTCCTACAATGAGCAGTTCTTC. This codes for CASSDSSYNEQFF.